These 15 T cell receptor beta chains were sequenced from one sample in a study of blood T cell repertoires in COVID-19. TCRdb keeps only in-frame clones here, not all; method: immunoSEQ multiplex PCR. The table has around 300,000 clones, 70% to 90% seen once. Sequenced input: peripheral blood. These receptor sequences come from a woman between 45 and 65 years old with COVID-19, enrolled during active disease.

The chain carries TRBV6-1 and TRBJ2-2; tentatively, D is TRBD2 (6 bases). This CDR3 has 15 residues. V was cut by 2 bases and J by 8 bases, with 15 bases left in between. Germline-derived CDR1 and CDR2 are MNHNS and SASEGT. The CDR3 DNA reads TGTGCCAGCAGTGAATCGGGACTTCCCAAAGGGGAGCTGTTTTTT. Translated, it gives CASSESGLPKGELFF.

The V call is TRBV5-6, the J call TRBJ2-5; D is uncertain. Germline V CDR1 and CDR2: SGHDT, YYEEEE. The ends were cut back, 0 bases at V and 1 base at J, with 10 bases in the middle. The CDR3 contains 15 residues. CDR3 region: CASSLARAFQETQYF. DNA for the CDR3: TGTGCCAGCAGCTTGGCCAGAGCGTTCCAAGAGACCCAGTACTTC.

Written as DNA, the CDR3 is TGTGCCAGGATGGACAGGGTTTGCTACGAGCAGTACTTC. This sequence encodes CARMDRVCYEQYF. The chain uses TRBV6-5 and TRBJ2-7, with 8 bases matching TRBD1. The ends lost 9 bases at V and 3 bases at J; junction bases unmatched: 7. The germline CDR1 and CDR2 sequences are MNHEY and SVGAGI. CDR3 length equals 13 residues.

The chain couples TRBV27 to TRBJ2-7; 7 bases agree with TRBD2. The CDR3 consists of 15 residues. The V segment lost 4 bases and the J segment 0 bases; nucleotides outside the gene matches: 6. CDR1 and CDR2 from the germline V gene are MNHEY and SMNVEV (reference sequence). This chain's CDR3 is CASSWAGAASYEQYF. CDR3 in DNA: TGTGCCAGCAGTTGGGCGGGAGCGGCCTCCTACGAGCAGTACTTC.

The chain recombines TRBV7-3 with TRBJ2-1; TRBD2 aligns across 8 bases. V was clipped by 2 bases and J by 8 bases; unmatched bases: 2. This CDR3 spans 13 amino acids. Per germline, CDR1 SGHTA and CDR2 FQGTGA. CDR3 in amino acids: CASSLQTSDEQFF. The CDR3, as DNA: TGTGCCAGCAGCTTACAGACTAGCGATGAGCAGTTCTTC.

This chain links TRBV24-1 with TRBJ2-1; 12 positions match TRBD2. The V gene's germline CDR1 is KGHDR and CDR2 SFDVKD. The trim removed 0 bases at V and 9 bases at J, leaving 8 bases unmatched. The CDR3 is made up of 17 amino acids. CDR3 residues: CATSDLQGTSGYGEQFF. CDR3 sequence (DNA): TGTGCCACCAGTGATTTGCAAGGGACTAGCGGGTACGGTGAGCAGTTCTTC.

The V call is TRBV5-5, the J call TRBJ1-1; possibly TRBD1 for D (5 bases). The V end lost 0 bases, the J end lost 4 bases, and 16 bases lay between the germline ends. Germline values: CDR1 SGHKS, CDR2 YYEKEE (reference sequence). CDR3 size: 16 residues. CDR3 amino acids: CASSLVRAGRVTEAFF. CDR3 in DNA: TGTGCCAGCAGCTTGGTTAGGGCAGGGAGGGTCACTGAAGCTTTCTTT.

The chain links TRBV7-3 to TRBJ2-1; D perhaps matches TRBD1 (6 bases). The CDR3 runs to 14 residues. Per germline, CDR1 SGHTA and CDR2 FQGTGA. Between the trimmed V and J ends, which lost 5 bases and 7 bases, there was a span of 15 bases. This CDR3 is CASSLAPGVNEQFF. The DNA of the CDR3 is TGTGCCAGCAGCCTCGCCCCAGGGGTGAATGAGCAGTTCTTC.

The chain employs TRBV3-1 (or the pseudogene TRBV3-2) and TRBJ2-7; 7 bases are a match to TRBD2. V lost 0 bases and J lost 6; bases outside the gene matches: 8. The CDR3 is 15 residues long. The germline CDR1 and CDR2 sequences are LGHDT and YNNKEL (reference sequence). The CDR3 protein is CASSQDFGGRAEQYF. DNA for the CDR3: TGTGCCAGCAGCCAAGATTTTGGGGGGAGGGCCGAGCAGTACTTC.

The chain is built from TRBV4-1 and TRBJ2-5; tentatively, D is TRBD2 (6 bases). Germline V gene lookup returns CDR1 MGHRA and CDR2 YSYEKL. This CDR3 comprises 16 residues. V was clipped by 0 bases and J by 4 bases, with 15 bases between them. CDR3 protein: CASSQDPWGVGETQYF. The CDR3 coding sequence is TGCGCCAGCAGCCAAGACCCGTGGGGGGTGGGAGAGACCCAGTACTTC.

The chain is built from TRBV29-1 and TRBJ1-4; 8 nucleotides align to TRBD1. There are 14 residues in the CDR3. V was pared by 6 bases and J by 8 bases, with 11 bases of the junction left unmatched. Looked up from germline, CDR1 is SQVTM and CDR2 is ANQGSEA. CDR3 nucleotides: TGCAGCGTGAGGAACAGGGGGGAAATGGAAAAACTGTTTTTT. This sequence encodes CSVRNRGEMEKLFF.

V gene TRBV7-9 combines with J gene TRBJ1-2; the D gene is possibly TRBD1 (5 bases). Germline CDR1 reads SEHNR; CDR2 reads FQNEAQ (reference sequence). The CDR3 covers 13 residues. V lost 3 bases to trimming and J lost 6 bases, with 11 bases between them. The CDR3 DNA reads TGTGCCAGCAGCTTGACAGTTAGGAATGGCTACACCTTC. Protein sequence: CASSLTVRNGYTF.

The CDR3: CASSLRSVAGQNEQYF. The CDR3 DNA sequence: TGTGCCAGCAGCTTAAGGTCGGTAGCGGGACAAAACGAGCAGTACTTC. The rearrangement joins TRBV7-8 to TRBJ2-7; TRBD2 matches 8 bases. The J segment lost 5 bases and the V segment lost 2 bases, leaving 11 bases of the junction unmatched. The CDR3 covers 16 residues. The germline V gene encodes CDR1 SGHVS and CDR2 FQNEAQ.

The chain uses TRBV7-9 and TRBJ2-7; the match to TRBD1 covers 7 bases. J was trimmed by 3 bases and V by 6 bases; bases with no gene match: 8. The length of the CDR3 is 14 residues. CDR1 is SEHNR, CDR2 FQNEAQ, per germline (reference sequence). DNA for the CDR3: TGTGCCAGCAGATCTAAGACAGGGTTCTACGAGCAGTACTTC. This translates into CASRSKTGFYEQYF.

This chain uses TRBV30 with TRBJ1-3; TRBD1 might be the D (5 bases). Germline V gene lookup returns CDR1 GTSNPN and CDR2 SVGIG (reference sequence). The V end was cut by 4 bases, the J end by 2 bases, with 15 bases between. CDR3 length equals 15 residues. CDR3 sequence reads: CAWTMGGSAGNTIYF. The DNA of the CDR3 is TGTGCCTGGACAATGGGGGGATCGGCTGGAAACACCATATATTTT.